This T cell receptor (beta chain) was observed in a study of T cell changes during pregnancy in multiple sclerosis. Data came from immunoSEQ multiplex PCR; TCRdb stores just in-frame clones and leaves some out. The repertoire holds around 40,000 clones, about nine tenths seen once, with over 0.4% in the top ten. The CDR3 has 15 residues. Unmatched junction bases numbered 3, after V lost 0 bases and J lost 8 bases. The germline V gene has CDR1 SGHNT and CDR2 YYREEE (reference sequence). The source of this sequence is a female donor in good health, enrolled as a control in a pregnancy study. This sequence joins TRBV5-4 and TRBJ1-4; TRBD1 matches at 11 bases. Source: CD4+ T cells from peripheral blood mononuclear cells, taken in the third trimester of pregnancy. The CDR3 DNA reads as TGTGCCAGCAGCTTGGCCGGGACAGGGGGAGAAAAACTGTTTTTT. This translates into CASSLAGTGGEKLFF.